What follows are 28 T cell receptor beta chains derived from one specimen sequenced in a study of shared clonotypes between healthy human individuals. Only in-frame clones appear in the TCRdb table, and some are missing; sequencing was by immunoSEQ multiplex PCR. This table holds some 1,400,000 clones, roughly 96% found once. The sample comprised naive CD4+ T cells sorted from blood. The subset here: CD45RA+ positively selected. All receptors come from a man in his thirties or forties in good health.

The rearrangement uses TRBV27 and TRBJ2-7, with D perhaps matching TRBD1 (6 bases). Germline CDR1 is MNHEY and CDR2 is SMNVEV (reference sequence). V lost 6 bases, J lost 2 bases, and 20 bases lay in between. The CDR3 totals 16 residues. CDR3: CASRGAQGRRTYEQYF. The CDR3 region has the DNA TGTGCCAGCAGGGGGGCGCAGGGAAGACGGACCTACGAGCAGTACTTC.

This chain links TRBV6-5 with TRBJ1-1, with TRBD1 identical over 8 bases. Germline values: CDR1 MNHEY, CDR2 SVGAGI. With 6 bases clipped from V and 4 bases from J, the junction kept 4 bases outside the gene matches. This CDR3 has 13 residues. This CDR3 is CASSHGQGTEAFF. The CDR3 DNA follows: TGTGCCAGCAGCCACGGACAGGGCACTGAAGCTTTCTTT.

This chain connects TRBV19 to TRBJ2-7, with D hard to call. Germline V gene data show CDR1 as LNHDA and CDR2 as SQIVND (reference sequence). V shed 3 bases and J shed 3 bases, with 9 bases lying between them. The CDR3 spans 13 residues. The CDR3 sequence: CASSMVKNYEQYF. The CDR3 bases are TGTGCCAGTAGTATGGTAAAGAACTACGAGCAGTACTTC. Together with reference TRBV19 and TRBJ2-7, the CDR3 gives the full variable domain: DGGITQSPKYLFRKEGQNVTLSCEQNLNHDAMYWYRQDPGQGLRLIYYSQIVNDFQKGDIAEGYSVSREKKESFPLTVTSAQKNPTAFYLCASSMVKNYEQYFGPGTRLTVT.

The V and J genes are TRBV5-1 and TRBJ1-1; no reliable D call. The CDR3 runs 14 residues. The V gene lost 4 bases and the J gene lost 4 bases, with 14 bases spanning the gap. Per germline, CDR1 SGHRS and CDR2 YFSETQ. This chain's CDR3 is CASSAKGLSTEAFF. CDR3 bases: TGCGCCAGCAGCGCAAAGGGCTTGAGCACTGAAGCTTTCTTT.

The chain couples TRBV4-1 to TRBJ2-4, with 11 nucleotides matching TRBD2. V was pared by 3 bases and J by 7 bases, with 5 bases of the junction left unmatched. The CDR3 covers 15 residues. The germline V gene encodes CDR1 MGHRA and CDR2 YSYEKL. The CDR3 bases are TGCGCCAGCAGCCAGATAACTAGCGGGAGCAACATTCAGTACTTC. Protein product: CASSQITSGSNIQYF.

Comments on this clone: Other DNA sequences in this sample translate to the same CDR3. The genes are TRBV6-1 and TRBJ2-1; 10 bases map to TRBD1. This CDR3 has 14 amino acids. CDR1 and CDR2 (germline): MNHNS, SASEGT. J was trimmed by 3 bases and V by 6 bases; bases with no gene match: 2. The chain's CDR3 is CASSRTGGYNEQFF. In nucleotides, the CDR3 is TGTGCCAGCAGCCGGACAGGGGGCTACAATGAGCAGTTCTTC.

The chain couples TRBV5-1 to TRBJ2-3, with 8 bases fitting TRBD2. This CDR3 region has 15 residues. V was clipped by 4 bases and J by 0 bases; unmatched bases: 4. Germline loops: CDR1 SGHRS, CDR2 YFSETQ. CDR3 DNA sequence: TGCGCCAGCAGCGGGGCGGGAGGTAGCACAGATACGCAGTATTTT. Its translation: CASSGAGGSTDTQYF.

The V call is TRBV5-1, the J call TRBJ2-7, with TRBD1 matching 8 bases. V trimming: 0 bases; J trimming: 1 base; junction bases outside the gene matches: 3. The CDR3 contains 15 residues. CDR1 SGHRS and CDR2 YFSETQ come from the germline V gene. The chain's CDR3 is CASSLEGQVSYEQYF. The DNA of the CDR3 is TGCGCCAGCAGCTTGGAGGGACAGGTTTCCTACGAGCAGTACTTC.

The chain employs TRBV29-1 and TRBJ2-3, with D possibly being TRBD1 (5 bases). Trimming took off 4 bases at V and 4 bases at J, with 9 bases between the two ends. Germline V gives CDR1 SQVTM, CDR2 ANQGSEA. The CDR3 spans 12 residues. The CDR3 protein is CSVGWGPDTQYF. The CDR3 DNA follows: TGCAGCGTTGGTTGGGGCCCAGATACGCAGTATTTT.

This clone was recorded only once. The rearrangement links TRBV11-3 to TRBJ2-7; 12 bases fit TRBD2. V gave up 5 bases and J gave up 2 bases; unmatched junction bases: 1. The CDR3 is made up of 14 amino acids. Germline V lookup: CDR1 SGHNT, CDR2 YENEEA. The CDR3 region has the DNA TGTGCCAGCAGCCCTAGCGGGAGGGCCTACGAGCAGTACTTC. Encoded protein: CASSPSGRAYEQYF.

CDR3 nucleotide sequence: TGCGCCAGCAGCTTCGAACCTTACACAGATACGCAGTATTTT. Translation gives CASSFEPYTDTQYF. V is TRBV5-1 and J is TRBJ2-3; D gene unclear. Germline CDR1 SGHRS, CDR2 YFSETQ. Trimming stripped 2 bases from V and 2 bases from J, with 9 bases between. The CDR3 consists of 14 residues.

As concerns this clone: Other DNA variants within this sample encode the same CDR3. The CDR3 reads CASSLSWEETQYF. DNA of the CDR3: TGTGCCAGCAGCTTAAGTTGGGAGGAGACCCAGTACTTC. This chain links TRBV11-2 with TRBJ2-5, with a weak D call TRBD2 (5 bases). From germline, CDR1 is SGHAT and CDR2 FQNNGV. The CDR3 consists of 13 residues. Between the trimmed V and J ends, which lost 2 bases and 5 bases, there was a span of 9 bases.

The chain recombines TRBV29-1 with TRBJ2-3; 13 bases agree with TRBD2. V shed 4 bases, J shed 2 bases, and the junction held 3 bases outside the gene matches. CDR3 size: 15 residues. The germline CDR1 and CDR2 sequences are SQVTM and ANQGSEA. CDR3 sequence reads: CSVGGTSGDTDTQYF. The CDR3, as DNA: TGCAGCGTTGGAGGGACTAGCGGGGACACAGATACGCAGTATTTT.

CDR3 sequence (DNA): TGTGCCAGCAGCCTTATCCAGGGTTTCGGCTATGGCTACACCTTC. It is translated as CASSLIQGFGYGYTF. The chain is built from TRBV28 and TRBJ1-2, with TRBD1 as a possible D gene (5 bases). The CDR3 spans 15 residues. Looked up from germline, CDR1 is MDHEN and CDR2 is SYDVKM. V was shortened by 6 bases and J by 4 bases, with 18 bases between the two germline ends.

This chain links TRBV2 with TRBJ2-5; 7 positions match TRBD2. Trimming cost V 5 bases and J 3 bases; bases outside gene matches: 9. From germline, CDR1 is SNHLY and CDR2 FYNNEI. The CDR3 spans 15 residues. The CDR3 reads CASSSYGSGKETQYF. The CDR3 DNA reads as TGTGCCAGCAGTTCCTATGGGAGCGGGAAAGAGACCCAGTACTTC.

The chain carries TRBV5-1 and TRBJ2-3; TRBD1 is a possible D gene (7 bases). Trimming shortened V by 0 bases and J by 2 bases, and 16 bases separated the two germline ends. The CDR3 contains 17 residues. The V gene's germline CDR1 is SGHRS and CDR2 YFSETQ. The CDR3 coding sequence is TGCGCCAGCAGCTTGGCCCCGGGCGGGACAGTCACAGATACGCAGTATTTT. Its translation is CASSLAPGGTVTDTQYF.

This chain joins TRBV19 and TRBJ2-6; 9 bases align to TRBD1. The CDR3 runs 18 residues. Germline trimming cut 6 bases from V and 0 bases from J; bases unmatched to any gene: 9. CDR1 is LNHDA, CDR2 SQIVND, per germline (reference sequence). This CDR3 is CASRPGQGRTSGANVLTF. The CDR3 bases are TGTGCCAGTAGACCCGGACAGGGGAGGACCTCTGGGGCCAACGTCCTGACTTTC. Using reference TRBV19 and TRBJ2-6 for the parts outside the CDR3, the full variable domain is DGGITQSPKYLFRKEGQNVTLSCEQNLNHDAMYWYRQDPGQGLRLIYYSQIVNDFQKGDIAEGYSVSREKKESFPLTVTSAQKNPTAFYLCASRPGQGRTSGANVLTFGAGSRLTVL.

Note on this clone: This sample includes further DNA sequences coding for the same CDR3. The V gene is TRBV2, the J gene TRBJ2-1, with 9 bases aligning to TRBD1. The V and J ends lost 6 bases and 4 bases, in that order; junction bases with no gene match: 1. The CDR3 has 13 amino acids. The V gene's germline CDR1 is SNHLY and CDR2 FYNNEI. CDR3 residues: CASRGTGYNEQFF. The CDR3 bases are TGTGCCAGCAGAGGGACAGGGTACAATGAGCAGTTCTTC.

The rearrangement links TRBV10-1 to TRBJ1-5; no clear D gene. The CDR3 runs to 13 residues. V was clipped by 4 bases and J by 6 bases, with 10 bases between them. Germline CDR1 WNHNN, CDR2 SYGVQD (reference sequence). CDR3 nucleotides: TGCGCCAGCAGTGCTGGGGTGACTCAGCCCCAGCATTTT. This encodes CASSAGVTQPQHF.

The CDR3 is CASSASLRRTGGHNEQFF. CDR3 DNA sequence: TGTGCCAGCAGCGCCTCTCTCAGGAGGACAGGGGGACACAATGAGCAGTTCTTC. The chain links TRBV9 to TRBJ2-1; TRBD1 matches 10 bases. The germline CDR1 and CDR2 sequences are SGDLS and YYNGEE. CDR3 length equals 18 residues. V shed 3 bases and J 5 bases; nucleotides not matched to a gene: 14.

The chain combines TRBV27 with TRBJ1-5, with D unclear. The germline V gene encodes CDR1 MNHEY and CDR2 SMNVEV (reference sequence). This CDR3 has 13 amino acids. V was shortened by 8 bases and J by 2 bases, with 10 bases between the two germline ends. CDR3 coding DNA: TGTGCCAGCGGGGTGCGTGGCAATCAGCCCCAGCATTTT. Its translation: CASGVRGNQPQHF.

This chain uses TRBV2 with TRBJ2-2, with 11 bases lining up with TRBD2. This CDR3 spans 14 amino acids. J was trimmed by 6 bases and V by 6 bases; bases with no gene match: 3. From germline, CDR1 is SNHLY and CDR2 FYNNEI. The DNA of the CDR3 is TGTGCCAGCAGACTAGCGGGAGCTGCCGGGGAGCTGTTTTTT. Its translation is CASRLAGAAGELFF. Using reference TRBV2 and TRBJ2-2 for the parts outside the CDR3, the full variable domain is EPEVTQTPSHQVTQMGQEVILRCVPISNHLYFYWYRQILGQKVEFLVSFYNNEISEKSEIFDDQFSVERPDGSNFTLKIRSTKLEDSAMYFCASRLAGAAGELFFGEGSRLTVL.

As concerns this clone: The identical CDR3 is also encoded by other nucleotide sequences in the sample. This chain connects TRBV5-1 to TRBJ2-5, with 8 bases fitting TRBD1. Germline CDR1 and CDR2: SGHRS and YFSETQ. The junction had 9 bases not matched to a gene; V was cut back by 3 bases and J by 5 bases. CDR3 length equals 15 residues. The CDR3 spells CASSSSPGQEETQYF. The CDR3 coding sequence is TGCGCCAGCAGCTCCTCGCCGGGACAGGAGGAGACCCAGTACTTC.

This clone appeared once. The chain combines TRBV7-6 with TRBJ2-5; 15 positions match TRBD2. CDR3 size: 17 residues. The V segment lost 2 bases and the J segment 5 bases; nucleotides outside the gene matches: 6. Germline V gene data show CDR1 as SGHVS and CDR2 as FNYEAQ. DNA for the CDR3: TGTGCCAGCAGCTTACCAGGACTAGCGGGAGGGTCGGAGACCCAGTACTTC. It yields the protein CASSLPGLAGGSETQYF.

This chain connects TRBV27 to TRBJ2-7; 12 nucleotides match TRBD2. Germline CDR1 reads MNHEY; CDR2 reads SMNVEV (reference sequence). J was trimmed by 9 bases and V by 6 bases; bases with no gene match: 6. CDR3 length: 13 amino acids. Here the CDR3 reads CASRGLAGSVQYF. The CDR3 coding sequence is TGTGCCAGCAGGGGACTAGCGGGTTCGGTGCAGTACTTC.

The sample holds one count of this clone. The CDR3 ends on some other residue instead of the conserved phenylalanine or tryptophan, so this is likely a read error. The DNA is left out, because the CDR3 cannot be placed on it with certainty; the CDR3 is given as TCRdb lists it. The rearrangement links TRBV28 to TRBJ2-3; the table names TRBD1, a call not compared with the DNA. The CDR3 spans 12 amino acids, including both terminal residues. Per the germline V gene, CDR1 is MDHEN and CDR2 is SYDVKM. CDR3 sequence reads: CASSVTGSAPRL.

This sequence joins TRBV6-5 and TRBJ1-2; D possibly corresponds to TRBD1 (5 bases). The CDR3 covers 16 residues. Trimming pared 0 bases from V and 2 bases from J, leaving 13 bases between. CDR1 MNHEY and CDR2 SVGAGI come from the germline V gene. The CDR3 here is CASSYSRVRQNYGYTF. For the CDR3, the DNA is TGTGCCAGCAGTTACTCGAGAGTGAGACAGAACTATGGCTACACCTTC.

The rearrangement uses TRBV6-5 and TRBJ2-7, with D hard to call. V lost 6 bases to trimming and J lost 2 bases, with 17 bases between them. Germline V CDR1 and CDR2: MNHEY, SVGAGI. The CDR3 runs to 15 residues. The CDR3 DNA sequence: TGTGCCAGCAGCCGCCGGCTCGAAGGCACCTACGAGCAGTACTTC. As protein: CASSRRLEGTYEQYF.